What follows describes a single TCR beta chain. This entry belongs to a study of blood T cells in healthy people across ages. Through a sample-barcoded 5' primer and a J-beta primer mix, a second PCR was run for roughly 6 to 11 cycles. TCRdb processed the 5' RACE reads anew with MiXCR; each CDR3 protein has one entry. The data hold under 1,100,000 distinct CDR3 sequences, with approximately 25% observed a single time. The V and J ends lost 2 bases and 4 bases respectively, with 11 bases between them. Looked up from germline, CDR1 is KGHSH and CDR2 is LQKENI. The CDR3 has 14 residues. Another study also made use of these data, one on T cells of mothers and their children.

This rearrangement joins TRBV18 to TRBJ1-1; a weak D match, TRBD1 (5 bases). This TCR was sampled from a girl aged 2-15 years in good health. Sequencing was done on a sample of blood. The CDR3 region has the DNA TGTGCCAGCTCACCAAAGGGGAGAGGCACTGAAGCTTTCTTT. Translating gives CASSPKGRGTEAFF.